These 24 T cell receptor beta chains originate from one sample sequenced in a study of shared clonotypes between healthy human individuals. Naive CD8 populations comprised CD45RO-negative cells positively selected for CCR7, excluding terminally differentiated effector memory CD45RA+ cells. Using immunoSEQ multiplex PCR, the repertoire was profiled, and TCRdb retains in-frame clones only, with some absent. The sample gives about 1.9 million clones, 93% of which show up once; less than 2% is in the top ten. Material: naive CD8+ T cells from PBMCs. The receptors derive from a man between 18 and 29 years old in good health. Some clones in this sample may be carry-over from other donors' samples.

The chain uses TRBV6-1 and TRBJ2-1; D is undetermined. Germline lookup yields CDR1 MNHNS and CDR2 SASEGT. The germline V and J ends were trimmed by 2 bases and 5 bases, with 16 bases remaining between them. This CDR3 spans 16 amino acids. CDR3 sequence: CASSETRWQANNEQFF. CDR3 nucleotide sequence: TGTGCCAGCAGTGAAACTCGGTGGCAGGCCAACAATGAGCAGTTCTTC.

The CDR3 here is CASSTGWGQPQHF. In DNA, the CDR3 is TGTGCCAGCAGCACAGGGTGGGGGCAGCCCCAGCATTTT. The rearrangement links TRBV5-4 to TRBJ1-5, with D tentatively TRBD1 (6 bases). Germline V gene sequence: CDR1 SGHNT, CDR2 YYREEE (reference sequence). The CDR3 totals 13 residues. V lost 4 bases, J lost 7 bases, and 12 bases lay in between.

The chain combines TRBV7-2 with TRBJ2-7; TRBD1 agrees at 7 bases. Per germline, CDR1 SGHTA and CDR2 FQGNSA. The CDR3 runs 14 residues. The junction had 5 bases not matched to a gene; V was cut back by 4 bases and J by 2 bases. CDR3 sequence reads: CASSYTGAAYEQYF. The CDR3 DNA sequence: TGTGCCAGCAGCTACACAGGGGCGGCCTACGAGCAGTACTTC.

The rearrangement links TRBV30 to TRBJ2-1; D is undetermined. V was clipped by 2 bases and J by 8 bases, with 7 bases between them. Per the germline V gene, CDR1 is GTSNPN and CDR2 is SVGIG (reference sequence). There are 11 residues in the CDR3. CDR3 loop: CAWSRAYEQFF. In DNA, the CDR3 is TGTGCCTGGAGTAGGGCGTATGAGCAGTTCTTC.

V usage is TRBV27 and J usage is TRBJ2-1; 12 nucleotides agree with TRBD2. V lost 6 bases, J lost 9 bases, and 6 bases stayed unmatched. The length of the CDR3 is 14 residues. The germline CDR1 and CDR2 sequences are MNHEY and SMNVEV (reference sequence). CDR3 loop: CASRLAGGVSEQFF. The CDR3 DNA sequence: TGTGCCAGCAGACTAGCGGGAGGTGTCAGTGAGCAGTTCTTC.

The chain joins TRBV13 to TRBJ2-1; D not certain. Germline CDR1 and CDR2: PRHDT and FYEKMQ (reference sequence). The CDR3 is 12 residues long. Trimming pared 2 bases from V and 7 bases from J, leaving 6 bases between. CDR3 protein: CASSLILNEQFF. CDR3 bases: TGTGCCAGCAGCTTAATCTTGAATGAGCAGTTCTTC.

The CDR3 sequence is CASSSGQGRNTEAFF. The CDR3 DNA reads as TGTGCCAGCAGTTCGGGACAGGGGAGGAACACTGAAGCTTTCTTT. The V gene is TRBV28, the J gene TRBJ1-1; TRBD1 matches 10 bases. V dropped 4 bases and J dropped 1; count of bases not matched to a gene: 3. Germline assignment: CDR1 MDHEN and CDR2 SYDVKM. The CDR3 sequence is 15 residues long.

The V call is TRBV27, the J call TRBJ1-3; D gene ambiguous. The CDR3 extends over 15 amino acids. The germline gives CDR1 MNHEY, CDR2 SMNVEV (reference sequence). V shed 7 bases and J shed 0 bases, with 13 bases lying between them. This CDR3 is CASKTGKGSGNTIYF. The DNA of the CDR3 is TGTGCCAGCAAAACGGGGAAGGGCTCTGGAAACACCATATATTTT.

The chain recombines TRBV11-1 with TRBJ2-1, with D maybe TRBD2 (5 bases). Trimming pared 1 base from V and 7 bases from J, leaving 8 bases between. Germline-derived CDR1 and CDR2 are SGHAT and FQDESV (reference sequence). The CDR3 spans 13 residues. CDR3 sequence (DNA): TGTGCCAGCAGCTTAGGCGCGGGTAATGAGCAGTTCTTC. It encodes CASSLGAGNEQFF.

This chain joins TRBV4-1 and TRBJ2-7; D possibly corresponds to TRBD2 (6 bases). Germline V CDR1 and CDR2: MGHRA, YSYEKL. The CDR3 spans 19 residues. The germline V and J ends were trimmed by 0 bases and 3 bases, with 24 bases remaining between them. This chain's CDR3 is CASSQDLGTVTSRGYEQYF. As DNA, the CDR3 is TGCGCCAGCAGCCAAGATCTTGGGACGGTGACTTCGCGGGGCTACGAGCAGTACTTC.

This clone was picked up one time. The chain employs TRBV5-1 and TRBJ2-1; 7 positions agree with TRBD2. Germline CDR1 reads SGHRS; CDR2 reads YFSETQ. CDR3 length equals 15 residues. Trimming at V came to 0 bases and at J to 6 bases, leaving 6 bases not matched to a gene. Here the CDR3 DNA reads TGCGCCAGCAGCTTGGTTAGCGGGCAGCTCAATGAGCAGTTCTTC. It translates to CASSLVSGQLNEQFF.

V is TRBV7-3 and J is TRBJ2-4; 11 positions agree with TRBD2. Losses at the gene ends were 0 bases for V and 2 bases for J; bases not matched to a gene: 6. The CDR3 totals 18 residues. The germline CDR1 and CDR2 sequences are SGHTA and FQGTGA. CDR3 sequence: CASSLTVLAGGPKNIQYF. DNA for the CDR3: TGTGCCAGCAGCTTAACAGTCCTAGCGGGAGGTCCCAAAAACATTCAGTACTTC.

The rearrangement uses TRBV29-1 and TRBJ2-4, with 10 bases identical to TRBD1. The CDR3 is 15 amino acids. V lost 7 bases to trimming and J lost 1 base; unmatched junction nucleotides: 7. The germline V gene has CDR1 SQVTM and CDR2 ANQGSEA. DNA for the CDR3: TGCAGCGCCAAAGAGGGACAGGGGGCCAAAAACATTCAGTACTTC. It encodes CSAKEGQGAKNIQYF. Looking up the rest from reference TRBV29-1 and TRBJ2-4 gives the full variable domain: SAVISQKPSRDICQRGTSLTIQCQVDSQVTMMFWYRQQPGQSLTLIATANQGSEATYESGFVIDKFPISRPNLTFSTLTVSNMSPEDSSIYLCSAKEGQGAKNIQYFGAGTRLSVL.

This clone has just one count. This sequence joins TRBV7-9 and TRBJ2-7; D is perhaps TRBD1 (5 bases). The V end was cut by 5 bases, the J end by 5 bases, with 13 bases between. Germline V lookup: CDR1 SEHNR, CDR2 FQNEAQ (reference sequence). The CDR3 length is 13 residues. The CDR3 nucleotides read TGTGCCAGCAGCCCAAAGGGGTTCCACGAGCAGTACTTC. Protein product: CASSPKGFHEQYF.

A note on this clone: This sample also contains other DNA sequences that code for the same CDR3. This sequence joins TRBV29-1 and TRBJ1-1; no firm D call. Looked up from germline, CDR1 is SQVTM and CDR2 is ANQGSEA. The CDR3 length is 11 residues. Between the trimmed V and J ends, which lost 4 bases and 1 base, there was a span of 4 bases. The CDR3 bases are TGCAGCGTTGCAGAGAACACTGAAGCTTTCTTT. Protein: CSVAENTEAFF.

This sequence joins TRBV9 and TRBJ2-7; D perhaps matches TRBD1 (5 bases). The CDR3 length is 15 residues. Trimming cost V 0 bases and J 0 bases, with 10 bases left between them. Germline CDR1 SGDLS, CDR2 YYNGEE. The CDR3: CASSVATEDSYEQYF. The DNA for the CDR3 is TGTGCCAGCAGCGTAGCGACAGAAGACTCCTACGAGCAGTACTTC. The complete variable domain, with remaining parts taken from reference TRBV9 and TRBJ2-7, reads DSGVTQTPKHLITATGQRVTLRCSPRSGDLSVYWYQQSLDQGLQFLIQYYNGEERAKGNILERFSAQQFPDLHSELNLSSLELGDSALYFCASSVATEDSYEQYFGPGTRLTVT.

Notes on this clone: Distinct nucleotide sequences in the sample also encode this CDR3. V usage is TRBV28 and J usage is TRBJ2-7; 9 positions match TRBD2. The CDR3 runs 14 residues. V shed 6 bases and J 2 bases; nucleotides not matched to a gene: 5. Germline CDR1 and CDR2: MDHEN and SYDVKM. CDR3 sequence reads: CASRLAGGPYEQYF. Written as DNA, the CDR3 is TGTGCCAGCAGGCTGGCGGGAGGGCCCTACGAGCAGTACTTC.

The chain combines TRBV27 with TRBJ1-1; D is uncertain. CDR3 size: 14 residues. Germline CDR1 reads MNHEY; CDR2 reads SMNVEV (reference sequence). Trimming left V 0 bases short and J 1 base short, with 6 bases between. For the CDR3, the DNA is TGTGCCAGCAGTTTATCGATAAGGAACACTGAAGCTTTCTTT. This gives the protein CASSLSIRNTEAFF.

The V gene is TRBV4-1, the J gene TRBJ2-1; 11 positions match TRBD1. There are 14 residues in the CDR3. Germline assignment: CDR1 MGHRA and CDR2 YSYEKL. V lost 5 bases, J lost 9 bases, and 6 bases stayed unmatched. The CDR3 sequence is CASSTGQGGAEQFF. In DNA form, the CDR3 reads TGCGCCAGCAGCACGGGACAGGGGGGTGCTGAGCAGTTCTTC.

In regard to this clone: The same CDR3 is also encoded by other DNA sequences in this sample. This chain links TRBV19 with TRBJ1-5; 8 positions match TRBD1. Germline CDR1 is LNHDA and CDR2 is SQIVND (reference sequence). After removal of 8 bases from V and 0 bases from J, the junction contained 3 bases not matched to a gene. This CDR3 has 14 amino acids. The DNA of the CDR3 is TGTGCCAGTTCGGACAGGGATAGCAATCAGCCCCAGCATTTT. It translates to CASSDRDSNQPQHF.

The V gene is TRBV9, the J gene TRBJ2-1; TRBD2 agrees at 7 bases. The germline gives CDR1 SGDLS, CDR2 YYNGEE. CDR3 size: 14 residues. Trimming removed 3 bases from V and 12 bases from J; junction bases left unmatched: 12. CDR3 amino acids: CASSESSGGTRQFF. The CDR3 DNA reads as TGTGCCAGCAGCGAGTCTAGCGGAGGCACTCGGCAGTTCTTC.

This clone was found a few times. The rearrangement links TRBV30 to TRBJ1-4; D is ambiguous. The CDR3 extends over 15 amino acids. V was clipped by 4 bases and J by 8 bases, with 20 bases between them. The germline V gene encodes CDR1 GTSNPN and CDR2 SVGIG (reference sequence). CDR3 DNA: TGTGCCTGGACTAATCCCTTCCGGACGGCCGAAAAACTGTTTTTT. It is translated as CAWTNPFRTAEKLFF.

This chain links TRBV2 with TRBJ2-6; D is uncertain. Germline-derived CDR1 and CDR2 are SNHLY and FYNNEI. The V and J ends lost 4 bases and 0 bases respectively, with 7 bases between them. The CDR3 loop spans 15 amino acids. CDR3 nucleotide sequence: TGTGCCAGCAGTGGGTTGGGCTCTGGGGCCAACGTCCTGACTTTC. As protein: CASSGLGSGANVLTF.

This clone has a single count. The genes are TRBV10-1 and TRBJ2-7; D not certain. Trimming stripped 4 bases from V and 3 bases from J, with 13 bases between. The CDR3 consists of 14 residues. Germline loops: CDR1 WNHNN, CDR2 SYGVQD (reference sequence). This CDR3 is CASSATGGIYEQYF. CDR3 nucleotides: TGCGCCAGCAGTGCCACGGGTGGCATCTACGAGCAGTACTTC.